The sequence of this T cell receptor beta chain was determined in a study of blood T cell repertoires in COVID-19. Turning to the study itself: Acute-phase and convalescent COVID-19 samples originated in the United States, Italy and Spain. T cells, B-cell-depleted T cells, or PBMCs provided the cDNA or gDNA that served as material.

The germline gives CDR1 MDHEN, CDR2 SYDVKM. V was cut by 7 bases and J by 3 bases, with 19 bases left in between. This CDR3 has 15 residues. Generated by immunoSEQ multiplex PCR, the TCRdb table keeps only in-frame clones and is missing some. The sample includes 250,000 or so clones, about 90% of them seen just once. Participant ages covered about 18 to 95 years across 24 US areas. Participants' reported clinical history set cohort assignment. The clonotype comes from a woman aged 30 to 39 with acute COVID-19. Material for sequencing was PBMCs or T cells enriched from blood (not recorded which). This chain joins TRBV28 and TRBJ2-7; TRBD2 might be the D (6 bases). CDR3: CASTPGVGGGYEQYF. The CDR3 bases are TGTGCCAGCACCCCCGGGGTGGGAGGAGGCTACGAGCAGTACTTC.